This T cell receptor beta chain stems from a study of blood T cell repertoires in COVID-19. Study in general: The study drew acute and convalescent COVID-19 samples from the United States, Italy and Spain. Nucleic acid was either cDNA or gDNA, and it came from T cells, B-cell-depleted T cells, or PBMCs.

The Seattle patients, enrolled during active infection, were followed longitudinally. How the authors handled the data: Amplification with reference gene primers provided the estimates of nucleated cell counts. Libraries were prepared by immunoSEQ multiplex PCR; TCRdb keeps only in-frame clonotypes and omits some of them. Clone size and V and J calls were adopted from that table, with D and trimming inferred from the DNA. The sample holds roughly 260,000 clones, about 91% seen once. After removal of 6 bases from V and 5 bases from J, the junction contained 5 bases not matched to a gene. The CDR3 consists of 14 residues. Germline lookup yields CDR1 MNHEY and CDR2 SVGAGI.

The sequenced sample consisted of peripheral blood. The rearrangement uses TRBV6-5 and TRBJ1-1, with 11 nucleotides matching TRBD1. The TCR sequence derives from a person aged 18-35 years with COVID-19, enrolled during active disease. CDR3 sequence (DNA): TGTGCCAGCAGGGACAGGGGGCCCTGGACTGAAGCTTTCTTT. Its translation is CASRDRGPWTEAFF.